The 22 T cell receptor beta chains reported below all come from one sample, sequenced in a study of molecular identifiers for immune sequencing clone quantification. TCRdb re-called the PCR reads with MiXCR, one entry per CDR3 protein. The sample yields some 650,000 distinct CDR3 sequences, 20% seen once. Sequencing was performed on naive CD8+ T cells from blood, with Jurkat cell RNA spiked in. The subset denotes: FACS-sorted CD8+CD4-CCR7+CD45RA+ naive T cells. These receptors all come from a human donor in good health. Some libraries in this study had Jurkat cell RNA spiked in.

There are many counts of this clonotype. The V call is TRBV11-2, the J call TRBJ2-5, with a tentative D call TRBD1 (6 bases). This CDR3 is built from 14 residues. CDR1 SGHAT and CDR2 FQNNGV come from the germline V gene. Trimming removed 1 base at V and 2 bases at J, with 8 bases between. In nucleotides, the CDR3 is TGTGCCAGCAGCTTAGGACAGGCGCAAGAGACCCAGTACTTC. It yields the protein CASSLGQAQETQYF. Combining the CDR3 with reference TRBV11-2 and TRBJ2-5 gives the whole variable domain EAGVAQSPRYKIIEKRQSVAFWCNPISGHATLYWYQQILGQGPKLLIQFQNNGVVDDSQLPKDRFSAERLKGVDSTLKIQPAKLEDSAVYLCASSLGQAQETQYFGPGTRLLVL.

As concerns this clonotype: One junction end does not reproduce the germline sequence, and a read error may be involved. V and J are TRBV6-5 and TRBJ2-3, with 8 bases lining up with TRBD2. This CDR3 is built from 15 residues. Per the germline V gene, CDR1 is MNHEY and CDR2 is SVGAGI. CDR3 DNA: TGTGTCAGCTCGCCCCGGACTAGCCACCAAGATACGCAGTATTTT. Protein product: CVSSPRTSHQDTQYF.

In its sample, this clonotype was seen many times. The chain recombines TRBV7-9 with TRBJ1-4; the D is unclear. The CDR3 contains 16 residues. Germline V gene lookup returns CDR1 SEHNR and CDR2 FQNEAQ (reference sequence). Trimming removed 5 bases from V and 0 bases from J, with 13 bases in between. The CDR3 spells CASSTDQVSTNEKLFF. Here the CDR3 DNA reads TGTGCCAGCAGCACCGACCAGGTTTCAACTAATGAAAAACTGTTTTTT.

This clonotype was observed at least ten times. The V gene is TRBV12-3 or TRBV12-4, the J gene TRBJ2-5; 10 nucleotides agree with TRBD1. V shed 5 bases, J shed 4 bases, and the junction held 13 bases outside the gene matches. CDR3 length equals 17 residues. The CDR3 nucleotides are TGTGCCAGCAGTCACGAACCGGGACAGGGGACCCCAGAGACCCAGTACTTC. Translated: CASSHEPGQGTPETQYF.

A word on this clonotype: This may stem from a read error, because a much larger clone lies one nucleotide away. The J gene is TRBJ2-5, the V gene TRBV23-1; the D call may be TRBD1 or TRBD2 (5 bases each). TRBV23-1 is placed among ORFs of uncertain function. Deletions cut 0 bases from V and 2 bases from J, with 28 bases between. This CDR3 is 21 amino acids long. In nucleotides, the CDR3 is TGCGCCAGCAGTCAATCGGGGCGGGCTGGAGGAAGGGGTCCTATTCAAGAGACCCAGTACTTC. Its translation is CASSQSGRAGGRGPIQETQYF.

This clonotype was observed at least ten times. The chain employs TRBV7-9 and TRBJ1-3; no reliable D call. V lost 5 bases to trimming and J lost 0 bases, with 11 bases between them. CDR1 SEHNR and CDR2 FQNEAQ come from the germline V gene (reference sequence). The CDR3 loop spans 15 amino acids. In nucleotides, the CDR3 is TGTGCCAGCAGCCCGACACTTGGCTCTGGAAACACCATATATTTT. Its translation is CASSPTLGSGNTIYF.

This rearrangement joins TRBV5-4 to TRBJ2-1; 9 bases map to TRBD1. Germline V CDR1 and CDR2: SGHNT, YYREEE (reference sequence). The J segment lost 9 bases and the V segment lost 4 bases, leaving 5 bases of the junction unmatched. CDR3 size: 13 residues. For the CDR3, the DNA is TGTGCCAGCAGCGCCAGACAGGGGGTTGAGCAGTTCTTC. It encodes CASSARQGVEQFF.

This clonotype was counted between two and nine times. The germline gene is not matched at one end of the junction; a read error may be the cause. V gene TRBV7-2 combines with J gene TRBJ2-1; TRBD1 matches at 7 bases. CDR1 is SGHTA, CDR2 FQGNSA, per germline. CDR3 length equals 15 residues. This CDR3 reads CAGSPGGSSYNEQFF. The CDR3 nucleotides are TGTGCCGGCAGCCCAGGGGGAAGCTCCTACAATGAGCAGTTCTTC.

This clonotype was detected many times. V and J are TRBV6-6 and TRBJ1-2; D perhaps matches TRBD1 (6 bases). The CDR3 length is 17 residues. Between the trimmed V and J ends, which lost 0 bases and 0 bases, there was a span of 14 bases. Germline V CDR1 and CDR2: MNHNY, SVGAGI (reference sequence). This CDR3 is CASSYSPGDDTNYGYTF. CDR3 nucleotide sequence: TGTGCCAGCAGTTACTCGCCAGGGGACGATACTAACTATGGCTACACCTTC.

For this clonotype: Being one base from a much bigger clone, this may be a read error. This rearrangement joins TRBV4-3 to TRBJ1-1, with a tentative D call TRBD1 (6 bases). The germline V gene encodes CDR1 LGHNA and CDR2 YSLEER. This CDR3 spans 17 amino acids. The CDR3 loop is CASSQDEGGEVNTEALF. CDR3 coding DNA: TGCGCCAGCAGCCAAGATGAGGGGGGTGAAGTGAACACTGAAGCTCTCTTT.

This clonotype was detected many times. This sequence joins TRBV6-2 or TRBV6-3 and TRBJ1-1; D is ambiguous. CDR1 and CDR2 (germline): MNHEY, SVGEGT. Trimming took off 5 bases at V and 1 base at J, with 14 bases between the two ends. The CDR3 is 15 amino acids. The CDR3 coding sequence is TGTGCCAGCAGTGAACGGGGTCGCAAGAACACTGAAGCTTTCTTT. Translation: CASSERGRKNTEAFF.

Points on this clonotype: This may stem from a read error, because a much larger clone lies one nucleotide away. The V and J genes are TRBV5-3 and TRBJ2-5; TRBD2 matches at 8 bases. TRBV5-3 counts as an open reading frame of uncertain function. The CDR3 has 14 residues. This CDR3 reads CASSSGLDAETQHF. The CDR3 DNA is TGTGCCAGCAGCTCGGGACTAGATGCAGAGACCCAGCACTTC.

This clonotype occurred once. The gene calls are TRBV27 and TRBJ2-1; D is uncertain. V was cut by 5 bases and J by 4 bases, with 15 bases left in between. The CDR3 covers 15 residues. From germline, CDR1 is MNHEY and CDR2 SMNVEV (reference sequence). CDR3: CASSPYGPEYNEQFF. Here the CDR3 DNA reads TGTGCCAGCAGTCCCTATGGCCCAGAATACAATGAGCAGTTCTTC.

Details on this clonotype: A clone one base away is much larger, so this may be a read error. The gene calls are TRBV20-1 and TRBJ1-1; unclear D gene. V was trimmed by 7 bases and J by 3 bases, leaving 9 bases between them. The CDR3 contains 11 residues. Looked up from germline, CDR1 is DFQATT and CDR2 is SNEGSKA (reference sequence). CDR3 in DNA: TGCAGTGTTCCTTGGGACACTGAAGCTTTCTTT. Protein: CSVPWDTEAFF.

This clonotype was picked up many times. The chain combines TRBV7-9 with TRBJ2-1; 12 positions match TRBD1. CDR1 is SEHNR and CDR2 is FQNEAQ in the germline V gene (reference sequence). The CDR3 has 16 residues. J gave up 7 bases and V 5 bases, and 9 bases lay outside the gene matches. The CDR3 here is CASSPGPGQGANEQFF. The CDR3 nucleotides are TGTGCCAGCAGCCCAGGCCCGGGACAGGGGGCGAATGAGCAGTTCTTC. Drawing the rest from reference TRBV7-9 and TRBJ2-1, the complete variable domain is DTGVSQNPRHKITKRGQNVTFRCDPISEHNRLYWYRQTLGQGPEFLTYFQNEAQLEKSRLLSDRFSAERPKGSFSTLEIQRTEQGDSAMYLCASSPGPGQGANEQFFGPGTRLTVL.

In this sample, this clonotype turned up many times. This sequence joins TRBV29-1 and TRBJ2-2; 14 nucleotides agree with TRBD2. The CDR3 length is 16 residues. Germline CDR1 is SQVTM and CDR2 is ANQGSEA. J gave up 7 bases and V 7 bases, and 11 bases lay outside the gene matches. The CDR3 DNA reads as TGCAGCGCCGGAGGACTAGCGGGAGGAGGGCTCGGGGAGCTGTTTTTT. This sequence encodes CSAGGLAGGGLGELFF.

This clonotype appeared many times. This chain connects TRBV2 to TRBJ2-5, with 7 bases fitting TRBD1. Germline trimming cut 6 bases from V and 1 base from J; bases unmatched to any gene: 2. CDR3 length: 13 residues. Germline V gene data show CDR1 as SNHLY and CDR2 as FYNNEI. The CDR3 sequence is CASSGTVQETQYF. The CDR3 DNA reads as TGTGCCAGCAGCGGGACAGTCCAAGAGACCCAGTACTTC.

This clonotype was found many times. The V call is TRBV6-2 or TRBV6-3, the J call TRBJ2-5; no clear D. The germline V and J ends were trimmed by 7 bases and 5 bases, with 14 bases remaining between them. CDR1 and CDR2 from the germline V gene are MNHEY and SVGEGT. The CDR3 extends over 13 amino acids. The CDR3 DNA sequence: TGTGCCAGCATTGGACCCTTCTCCGAGACCCAGTACTTC. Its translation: CASIGPFSETQYF.

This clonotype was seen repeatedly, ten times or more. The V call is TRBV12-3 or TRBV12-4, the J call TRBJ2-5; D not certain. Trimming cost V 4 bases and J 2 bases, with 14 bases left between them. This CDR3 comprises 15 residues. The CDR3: CASSSFHWPQETQYF. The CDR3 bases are TGTGCCAGCAGTTCTTTCCATTGGCCACAAGAGACCCAGTACTTC.

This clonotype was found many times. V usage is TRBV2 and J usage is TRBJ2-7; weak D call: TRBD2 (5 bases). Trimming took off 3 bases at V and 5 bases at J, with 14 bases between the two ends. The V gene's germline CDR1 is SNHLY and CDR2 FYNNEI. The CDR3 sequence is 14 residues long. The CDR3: CASSDNPSPHEQYF. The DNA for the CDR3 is TGTGCCAGCAGTGACAATCCTAGCCCCCACGAGCAGTACTTC.

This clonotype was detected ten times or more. CDR3 in DNA: TGTGCCAGCAGTACGGGCGGGGGGGCCTTGTCTGAGCAGTTCTTC. Residues: CASSTGGGALSEQFF. The chain joins TRBV2 to TRBJ2-1; 9 bases fit TRBD2. CDR1 is SNHLY, CDR2 FYNNEI, per germline. The length of the CDR3 is 15 residues. V lost 5 bases to trimming and J lost 9 bases; unmatched junction nucleotides: 11.

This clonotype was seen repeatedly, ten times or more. DNA of the CDR3: TGTGCCAGCAGGACGGGACAGGGCGGTAGAGATGAGCAGTTCTTC. Protein product: CASRTGQGGRDEQFF. The chain combines TRBV12-3 or TRBV12-4 with TRBJ2-1, with TRBD1 matching 9 bases. The CDR3 covers 15 residues. V was pared by 6 bases and J by 8 bases, with 11 bases of the junction left unmatched.